One sample yielded the 20 T cell receptor beta chains listed below, sequenced in a study of shared clonotypes between healthy human individuals. TCRdb keeps only in-frame clones here, not all; method: immunoSEQ multiplex PCR. The table has approximately 980,000 clones, over 60% seen once. The sequenced sample consisted of memory CD4+ T cells sorted from blood. Subset here: CD45RA-negative fraction. The receptors originated from a man aged 18 to 30 in good health.

The chain recombines TRBV18 with TRBJ2-7; D gene uncertain. Trimming removed 2 bases at V and 0 bases at J, with 14 bases between. The CDR3 sequence is 16 residues long. In germline, CDR1 is KGHSH, CDR2 LQKENI. The chain's CDR3 is CASSPAPGSDSYEQYF. CDR3 sequence (DNA): TGTGCCAGCTCACCAGCGCCAGGATCTGACTCCTACGAGCAGTACTTC. The full variable domain, its missing parts supplied by reference TRBV18 and TRBJ2-7, is NAGVMQNPRHLVRRRGQEARLRCSPMKGHSHVYWYRQLPEEGLKFMVYLQKENIIDESGMPKERFSAEFPKEGPSILRIQQVVRGDSAAYFCASSPAPGSDSYEQYFGPGTRLTVT.

This clone has more than one count but fewer than ten. The chain couples TRBV19 to TRBJ2-1; 7 nucleotides align to TRBD2. J was trimmed by 5 bases and V by 10 bases; bases with no gene match: 14. This CDR3 comprises 15 residues. Germline V lookup: CDR1 LNHDA, CDR2 SQIVND (reference sequence). Written as DNA, the CDR3 is TGTGCCACTTCAGCTGGGGCTAGCGGAAACAATGAGCAGTTCTTC. It specifies CATSAGASGNNEQFF.

This clone was seen just once. The chain employs TRBV10-2 and TRBJ2-7; D remains ambiguous. V gave up 5 bases and J gave up 1 base, with 6 bases separating them. Germline CDR1 WSHSY, CDR2 SAAADI. The CDR3 runs to 12 residues. The CDR3 DNA follows: TGCGCCAGCAGTCCAGAGTCCTACGAGCAGTACTTC. Translated, it gives CASSPESYEQYF.

This chain links TRBV25-1 with TRBJ2-5; possibly TRBD1 for D (5 bases). Germline lookup yields CDR1 MGHDK and CDR2 SYGVNS. This CDR3 is 15 amino acids long. V dropped 4 bases and J dropped 0 bases, with 12 bases sitting between them. CDR3 sequence: CASSAADTYQETQYF. The CDR3 DNA is TGTGCCAGCAGTGCGGCGGACACGTACCAAGAGACCCAGTACTTC.

The rearrangement joins TRBV2 to TRBJ1-4; 9 bases are shared with TRBD1. CDR1 and CDR2 (germline): SNHLY, FYNNEI. This CDR3 is 14 amino acids long. Trimming removed 6 bases from V and 7 bases from J; junction bases left unmatched: 6. The CDR3 region has the DNA TGTGCCAGCAGCGGAGGACAGGGGTTTGAAAAACTGTTTTTT. Its translation is CASSGGQGFEKLFF.

This sequence joins TRBV27 and TRBJ2-1, with D unclear. This CDR3 is 16 amino acids long. The germline V gene has CDR1 MNHEY and CDR2 SMNVEV (reference sequence). V lost 4 bases and J 4 bases, leaving 17 bases between the germline ends. CDR3 protein: CASSSPGLLAYNEQFF. The CDR3 DNA sequence: TGTGCCAGCAGTTCCCCAGGCCTTTTAGCATACAATGAGCAGTTCTTC.

Of note for this clone: This sample also contains other DNA sequences that code for the same CDR3. V is TRBV19 and J is TRBJ1-1; D uncertain. V gave up 4 bases and J gave up 2 bases, with 5 bases separating them. Looked up from germline, CDR1 is LNHDA and CDR2 is SQIVND (reference sequence). This CDR3 has 12 residues. The CDR3 region has the DNA TGTGCCAGTAGTAGAACCAACACTGAAGCTTTCTTT. It encodes CASSRTNTEAFF.

In its sample, this clone was seen a few times. The same CDR3 can be traced to other DNA sequences in this sample. This sequence joins TRBV19 and TRBJ1-6, with D possibly TRBD1 on 5 matching bases. Germline V CDR1 and CDR2: LNHDA, SQIVND (reference sequence). The CDR3 contains 14 residues. Trimming removed 4 bases at V and 6 bases at J, with 10 bases between. The CDR3: CASSTQGGNSPLHF. The CDR3 DNA reads TGTGCCAGTAGTACGCAGGGAGGTAATTCACCCCTCCACTTT.

The rearrangement uses TRBV19 and TRBJ2-3; 13 bases fit TRBD2. V shed 9 bases, J shed 4 bases, and the junction held 4 bases outside the gene matches. This CDR3 spans 14 amino acids. CDR1 and CDR2 (germline): LNHDA, SQIVND (reference sequence). CDR3 nucleotide sequence: TGTGCCAGCCGGACTAGCGGGGGCTCAGATACGCAGTATTTT. Translating gives CASRTSGGSDTQYF. Together with reference TRBV19 and TRBJ2-3, the CDR3 gives the full variable domain: DGGITQSPKYLFRKEGQNVTLSCEQNLNHDAMYWYRQDPGQGLRLIYYSQIVNDFQKGDIAEGYSVSREKKESFPLTVTSAQKNPTAFYLCASRTSGGSDTQYFGPGTRLTVL.

This chain connects TRBV6-5 to TRBJ2-3, with a tentative D call TRBD2 (7 bases). The CDR3 is made up of 15 amino acids. Germline CDR1 is MNHEY and CDR2 is SVGAGI. Trimming took off 4 bases at V and 0 bases at J, with 11 bases between the two ends. CDR3 DNA sequence: TGTGCCAGCAGTTCTCGGGGGGCCAGCACAGATACGCAGTATTTT. Amino acid sequence: CASSSRGASTDTQYF.

Concerning this clone itself: Since a much larger clone is just one base distant, this may be a read error. The chain carries TRBV29-1 and TRBJ1-6, with D maybe TRBD1 (5 bases). From germline, CDR1 is SQVTM and CDR2 ANQGSEA. This CDR3 is built from 13 residues. Between the trimmed V and J ends, which lost 6 bases and 6 bases, there was a span of 12 bases. The CDR3 DNA reads as TGCAGCGTGAGGGGCAGTTTTAATTCACCCCTCCACTTT. Amino acids: CSVRGSFNSPLHF.

V usage is TRBV5-1 and J usage is TRBJ1-6; D is possibly TRBD1 (5 bases). This CDR3 contains 15 residues. Germline V lookup: CDR1 SGHRS, CDR2 YFSETQ. V shed 0 bases and J shed 10 bases, with 14 bases lying between them. The CDR3 spells CASSLGSGSSSPLHF. For the CDR3, the DNA is TGCGCCAGCAGCTTGGGGTCAGGGTCAAGCTCACCCCTCCACTTT.

In this sample, this clone turned up a few times. The chain couples TRBV5-1 to TRBJ1-1; 7 positions match TRBD1. Germline V CDR1 and CDR2: SGHRS, YFSETQ. V gave up 2 bases and J gave up 1 base; unmatched junction bases: 5. CDR3 length equals 15 residues. DNA of the CDR3: TGCGCCAGCAGCTTACAGGGGAAGGGGAACACTGAAGCTTTCTTT. It specifies CASSLQGKGNTEAFF.

About this clone: This sample includes further DNA sequences coding for the same CDR3. The genes are TRBV6-5 and TRBJ1-1; D ambiguous. Trimming cost V 0 bases and J 1 base, with 6 bases left between them. CDR3 length: 14 residues. CDR1 MNHEY and CDR2 SVGAGI come from the germline V gene. The DNA for the CDR3 is TGTGCCAGCAGTTACTCGGGCAGGAACACTGAAGCTTTCTTT. Its translation is CASSYSGRNTEAFF.

This clone was counted once. The DNA for the CDR3 is TGTGCCACCAGCAGAGATACTACAGGGGCGTACACTGAAGCTTTCTTT. Residues: CATSRDTTGAYTEAFF. V gene TRBV15 combines with J gene TRBJ1-1; 7 nucleotides align to TRBD1. V trimming: 0 bases; J trimming: 3 bases; junction bases outside the gene matches: 7. Germline CDR1 reads LNHNV; CDR2 reads YYDKDF (reference sequence). This CDR3 is built from 16 residues. The whole variable domain, filled in from reference TRBV15 and TRBJ1-1, reads DAMVIQNPRYQVTQFGKPVTLSCSQTLNHNVMYWYQQKSSQAPKLLFHYYDKDFNNEADTPDNFQSRRPNTSFCFLDIRSPGLGDTAMYLCATSRDTTGAYTEAFFGQGTRLTVV.

The chain carries TRBV21-1 and TRBJ2-7; TRBD2 is the table's D call and was not checked against the DNA. TRBV21-1 is a pseudogene. The CDR3 spans 17 residues. CDR3 region: CASSGGALRPVSYEQYF. In DNA form, the CDR3 reads TGTGCCAGCAGCGGGGGGGCGCTAAGACCGGTTTCGTACGAGCAGTACTTC.

This clone has only a few counts. The rearrangement joins TRBV6-5 to TRBJ1-1, with 10 bases identical to TRBD1. Germline V CDR1 and CDR2: MNHEY, SVGAGI. The V and J ends lost 6 bases and 5 bases, in that order; junction bases with no gene match: 6. The CDR3 runs 14 residues. The CDR3 bases are TGTGCCAGCAGACTAGGACAGGGGGGGACTGAAGCTTTCTTT. It encodes CASRLGQGGTEAFF.

The J gene is TRBJ2-3, the V gene TRBV7-9; D gene unclear. The CDR3 sequence is 12 residues long. CDR1 is SEHNR, CDR2 FQNEAQ, per germline (reference sequence). The germline V and J ends were trimmed by 2 bases and 4 bases, with 4 bases remaining between them. This CDR3 is CASSLPPDTQYF. CDR3 bases: TGTGCCAGCAGCTTACCCCCAGATACGCAGTATTTT. Full variable domain (remainder filled in from reference TRBV7-9 and TRBJ2-3): DTGVSQNPRHKITKRGQNVTFRCDPISEHNRLYWYRQTLGQGPEFLTYFQNEAQLEKSRLLSDRFSAERPKGSFSTLEIQRTEQGDSAMYLCASSLPPDTQYFGPGTRLTVL.

The chain couples TRBV7-9 to TRBJ2-5; no reliable D call. Trimming removed 1 base from V and 0 bases from J, with 9 bases in between. From germline, CDR1 is SEHNR and CDR2 FQNEAQ (reference sequence). The length of the CDR3 is 15 residues. CDR3: CASSLGGAYQETQYF. The CDR3 DNA follows: TGTGCCAGCAGCTTAGGGGGTGCGTACCAAGAGACCCAGTACTTC.

The chain joins TRBV6-5 to TRBJ2-7; 7 positions agree with TRBD1. CDR1 is MNHEY and CDR2 is SVGAGI in the germline V gene. CDR3 length: 11 residues. V shed 8 bases and J 6 bases; nucleotides not matched to a gene: 4. CDR3 DNA: TGTGCCAGCCGACAGGGAACCGAGCAGTACTTC. Translating it yields CASRQGTEQYF.